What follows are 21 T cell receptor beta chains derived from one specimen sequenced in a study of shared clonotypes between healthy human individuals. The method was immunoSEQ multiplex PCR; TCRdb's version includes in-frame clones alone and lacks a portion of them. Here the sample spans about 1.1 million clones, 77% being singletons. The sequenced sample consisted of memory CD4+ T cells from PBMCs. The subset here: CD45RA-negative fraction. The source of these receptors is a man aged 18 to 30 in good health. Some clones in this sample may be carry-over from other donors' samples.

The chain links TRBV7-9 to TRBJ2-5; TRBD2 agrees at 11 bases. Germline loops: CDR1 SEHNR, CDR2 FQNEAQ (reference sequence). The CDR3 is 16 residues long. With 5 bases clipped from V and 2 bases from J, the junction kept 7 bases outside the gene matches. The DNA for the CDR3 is TGTGCCAGCAGCCCCTGGACTAGCGGGCTACAAGAGACCCAGTACTTC. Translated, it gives CASSPWTSGLQETQYF.

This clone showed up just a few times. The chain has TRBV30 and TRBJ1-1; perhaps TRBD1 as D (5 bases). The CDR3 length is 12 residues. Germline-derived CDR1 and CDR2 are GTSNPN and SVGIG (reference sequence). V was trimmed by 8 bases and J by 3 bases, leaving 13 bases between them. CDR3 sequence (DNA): TGTGCCGAGAGGAGGGGCTACACTGAAGCTTTCTTT. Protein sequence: CAERRGYTEAFF.

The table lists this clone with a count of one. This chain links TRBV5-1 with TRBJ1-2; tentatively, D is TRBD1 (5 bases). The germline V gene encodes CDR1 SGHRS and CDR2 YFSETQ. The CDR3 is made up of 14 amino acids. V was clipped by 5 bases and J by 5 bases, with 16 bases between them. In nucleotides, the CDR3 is TGCGCCAGCAGTAATACACAGGACGGGTATGGCTACACCTTC. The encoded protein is CASSNTQDGYGYTF.

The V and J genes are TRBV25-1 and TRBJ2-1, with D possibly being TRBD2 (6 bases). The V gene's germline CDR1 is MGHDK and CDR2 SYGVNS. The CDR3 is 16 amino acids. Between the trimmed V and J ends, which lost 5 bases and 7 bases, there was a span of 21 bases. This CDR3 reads CASSHPLAGMDNEQFF. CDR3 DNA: TGTGCCAGCAGTCATCCCCTGGCGGGAATGGATAATGAGCAGTTCTTC.

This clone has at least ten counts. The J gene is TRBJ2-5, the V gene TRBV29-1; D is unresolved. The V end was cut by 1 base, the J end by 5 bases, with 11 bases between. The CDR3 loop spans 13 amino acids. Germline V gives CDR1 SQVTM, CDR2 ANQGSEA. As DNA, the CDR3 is TGCAGCGTTGAAGCGACGATGAGTGAGACCCAGTACTTC. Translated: CSVEATMSETQYF. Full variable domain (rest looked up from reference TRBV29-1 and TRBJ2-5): SAVISQKPSRDICQRGTSLTIQCQVDSQVTMMFWYRQQPGQSLTLIATANQGSEATYESGFVIDKFPISRPNLTFSTLTVSNMSPEDSSIYLCSVEATMSETQYFGPGTRLLVL.

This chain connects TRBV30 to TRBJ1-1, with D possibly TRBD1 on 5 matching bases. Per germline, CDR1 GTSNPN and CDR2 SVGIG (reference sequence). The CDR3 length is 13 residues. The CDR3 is CAVNLGTPTEAFF. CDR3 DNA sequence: TGTGCTGTAAACCTCGGGACTCCCACTGAAGCTTTCTTT.

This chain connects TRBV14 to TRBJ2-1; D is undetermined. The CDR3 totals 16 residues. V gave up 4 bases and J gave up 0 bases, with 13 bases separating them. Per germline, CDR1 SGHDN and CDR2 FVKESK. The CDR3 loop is CASSPPQRFSYNEQFF. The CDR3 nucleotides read TGTGCCAGCAGCCCCCCTCAGCGATTCTCCTACAATGAGCAGTTCTTC.

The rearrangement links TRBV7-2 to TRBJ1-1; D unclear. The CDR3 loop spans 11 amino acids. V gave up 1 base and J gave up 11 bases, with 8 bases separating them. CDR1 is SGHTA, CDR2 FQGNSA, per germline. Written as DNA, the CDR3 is TGTGCCAGCAGCTTAGGAGTGGGTGCTTTCTTT. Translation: CASSLGVGAFF.

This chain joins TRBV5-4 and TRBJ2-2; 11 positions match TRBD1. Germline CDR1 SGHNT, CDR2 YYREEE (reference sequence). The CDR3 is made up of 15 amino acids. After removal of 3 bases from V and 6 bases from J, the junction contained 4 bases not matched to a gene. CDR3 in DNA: TGTGCCAGCAGCTCGGGACAGGGGGTCTCCGGGGAGCTGTTTTTT. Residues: CASSSGQGVSGELFF.

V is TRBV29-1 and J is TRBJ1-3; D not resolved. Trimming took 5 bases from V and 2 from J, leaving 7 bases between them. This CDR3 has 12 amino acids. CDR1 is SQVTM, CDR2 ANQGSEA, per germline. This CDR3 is CSVWKTGNTIYF. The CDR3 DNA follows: TGCAGCGTTTGGAAAACTGGAAACACCATATATTTT.

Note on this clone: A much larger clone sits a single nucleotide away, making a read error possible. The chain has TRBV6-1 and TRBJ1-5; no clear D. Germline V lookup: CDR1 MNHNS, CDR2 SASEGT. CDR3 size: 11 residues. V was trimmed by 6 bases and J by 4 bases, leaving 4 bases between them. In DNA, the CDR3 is TGTGCCAGCAGCACAAATCAGCCCCAGCATTTT. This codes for CASSTNQPQHF.

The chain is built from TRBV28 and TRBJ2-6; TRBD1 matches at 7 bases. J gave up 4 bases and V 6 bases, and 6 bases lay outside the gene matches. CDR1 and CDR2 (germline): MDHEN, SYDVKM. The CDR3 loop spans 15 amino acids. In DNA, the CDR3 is TGTGCCAGCAGCATCCCCAGGGGGGGGGCCAACGTCCTGACTTTC. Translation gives CASSIPRGGANVLTF. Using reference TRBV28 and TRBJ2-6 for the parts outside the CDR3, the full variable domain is DVKVTQSSRYLVKRTGEKVFLECVQDMDHENMFWYRQDPGLGLRLIYFSYDVKMKEKGDIPEGYSVSREKKERFSLILESASTNQTSMYLCASSIPRGGANVLTFGAGSRLTVL.

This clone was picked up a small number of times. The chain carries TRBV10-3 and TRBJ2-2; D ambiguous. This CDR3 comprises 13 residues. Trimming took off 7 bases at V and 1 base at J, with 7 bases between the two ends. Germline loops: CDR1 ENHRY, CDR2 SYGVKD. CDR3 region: CAINNRNTGELFF. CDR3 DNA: TGTGCCATCAACAACAGGAACACCGGGGAGCTGTTTTTT.

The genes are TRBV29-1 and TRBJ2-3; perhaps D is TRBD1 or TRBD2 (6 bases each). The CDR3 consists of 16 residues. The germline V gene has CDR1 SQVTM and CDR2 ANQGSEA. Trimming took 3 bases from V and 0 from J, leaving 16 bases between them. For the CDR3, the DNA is TGCAGCGTTGAGGGGGCTAGCGTCCTAAGCACAGATACGCAGTATTTT. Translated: CSVEGASVLSTDTQYF.

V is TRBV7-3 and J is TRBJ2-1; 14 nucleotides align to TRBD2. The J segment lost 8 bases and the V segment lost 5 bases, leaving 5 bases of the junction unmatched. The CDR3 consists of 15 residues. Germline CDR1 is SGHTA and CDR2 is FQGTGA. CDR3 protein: CASSPGTSGGHEQFF. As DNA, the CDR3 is TGTGCCAGCAGCCCCGGGACTAGCGGGGGTCATGAGCAGTTCTTC.

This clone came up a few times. The CDR3, as DNA: TGCGCCAGCAGCCCTAGACAGGGTGGGGGTGAAGCTTTCTTT. Protein sequence: CASSPRQGGGEAFF. This chain joins TRBV5-1 and TRBJ1-1, with 7 bases matching TRBD1. J was trimmed by 7 bases and V by 4 bases; bases with no gene match: 10. The CDR3 covers 14 residues. Germline V CDR1 and CDR2: SGHRS, YFSETQ.

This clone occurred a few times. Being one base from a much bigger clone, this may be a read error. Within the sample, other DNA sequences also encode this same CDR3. The DNA for the CDR3 is TGTGCCAGCAGCTTAGACGGTAACACAGATACGCAGTATTTT. This codes for CASSLDGNTDTQYF. This chain joins TRBV7-2 and TRBJ2-3; D is unclear. The V and J ends lost 1 base and 2 bases respectively, with 7 bases between them. Germline CDR1 and CDR2: SGHTA and FQGNSA. The CDR3 is made up of 14 amino acids.

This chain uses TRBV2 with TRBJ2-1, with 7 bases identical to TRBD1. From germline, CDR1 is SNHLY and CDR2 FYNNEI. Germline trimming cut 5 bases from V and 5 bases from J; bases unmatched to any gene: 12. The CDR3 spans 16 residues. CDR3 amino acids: CASSRLLGTADNEQFF. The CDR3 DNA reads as TGTGCCAGCAGTCGGCTTTTGGGGACAGCGGACAATGAGCAGTTCTTC.

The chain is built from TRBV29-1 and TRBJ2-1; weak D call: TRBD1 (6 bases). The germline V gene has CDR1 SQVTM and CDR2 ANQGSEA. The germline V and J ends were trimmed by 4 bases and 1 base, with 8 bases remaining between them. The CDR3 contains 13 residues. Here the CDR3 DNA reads TGCAGCGTTGCCGGGACATCCTACAATGAGCAGTTCTTC. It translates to CSVAGTSYNEQFF.

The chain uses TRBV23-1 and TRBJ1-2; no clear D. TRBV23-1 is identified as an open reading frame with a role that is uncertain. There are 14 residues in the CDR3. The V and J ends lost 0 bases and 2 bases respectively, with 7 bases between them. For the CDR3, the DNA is TGCGCCAGCAGTCAATCGGGCGGAAACTATGGCTACACCTTC. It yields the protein CASSQSGGNYGYTF.

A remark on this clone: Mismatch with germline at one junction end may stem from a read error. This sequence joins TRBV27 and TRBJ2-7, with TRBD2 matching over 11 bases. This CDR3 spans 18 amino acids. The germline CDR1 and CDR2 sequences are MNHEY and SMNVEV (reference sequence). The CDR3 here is CASSPATTVAGGSSEQYF. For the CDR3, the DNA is TGTGCCAGCAGTCCAGCAACAACCGTAGCGGGAGGGTCCTCCGAGCAGTACTTC.